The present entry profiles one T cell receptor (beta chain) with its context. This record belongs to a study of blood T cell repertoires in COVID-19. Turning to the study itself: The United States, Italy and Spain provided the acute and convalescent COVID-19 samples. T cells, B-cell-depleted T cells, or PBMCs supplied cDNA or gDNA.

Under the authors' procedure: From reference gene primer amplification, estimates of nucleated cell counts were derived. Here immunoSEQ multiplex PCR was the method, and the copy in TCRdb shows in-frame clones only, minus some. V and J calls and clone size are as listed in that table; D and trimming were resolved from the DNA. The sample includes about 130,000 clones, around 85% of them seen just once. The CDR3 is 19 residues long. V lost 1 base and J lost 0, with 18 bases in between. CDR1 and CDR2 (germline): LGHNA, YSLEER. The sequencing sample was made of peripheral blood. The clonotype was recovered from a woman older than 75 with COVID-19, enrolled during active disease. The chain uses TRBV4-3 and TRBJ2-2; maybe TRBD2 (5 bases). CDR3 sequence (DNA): TGCGCCAGCAGCCAAGTTCTTCGCGGCAAGACTACGAACACCGGGGAGCTGTTTTTT. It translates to CASSQVLRGKTTNTGELFF.